This T cell receptor beta chain appears in the sequencing data of a study of blood T cells in healthy people across ages. Donors each provided roughly 9.6 milliliters of peripheral blood. A few counts support this clonotype. Its specificity is unknown. A second PCR, run for roughly 7 to 11 cycles, used a sample-barcoded 5' primer plus a J-beta primer mix. MiXCR was run by TCRdb on the 5' RACE reads, yielding one entry per CDR3 protein. Altogether more than 550,000 distinct CDR3 sequences are present, 20% to 25% being singletons, with the ten largest covering 22%. CDR1 is KGHSH and CDR2 is LQKENI in the germline V gene. The CDR3 runs to 14 residues. J gave up 2 bases and V 6 bases, and 6 bases lay outside the gene matches. Whole-study findings and limits: PBMC samples, being unsorted, prevented any conclusive comparison of naive and antigen-experienced cells. Among long-lived donors, naive CD4+ cells were more numerous and diversity higher than in aged donors.

V usage is TRBV18 and J usage is TRBJ1-1, with 7 positions matching TRBD1. The receptor was derived from a man between 70 and 80 years old in good health. Sequencing used blood. As DNA, the CDR3 is TGTGCCAGCTCGCTCGACAGGGACAACACTGAAGCTTTCTTT. Encoded protein: CASSLDRDNTEAFF.